Each of the 14 T cell receptor beta chains below was sequenced from the same sample in a study of CD8+CD57+ T cells in acquired aplastic anemia. Genomic DNA templated the TCR beta VDJ and CDR3 profiling. TCRdb re-called the reads with MiXCR, one entry per CDR3 protein. Altogether about 64,000 distinct CDR3 sequences are present, about 54% being singletons, with the ten largest covering under 2.5%. Sequencing was done on a sample of sorted CD4+, CD8+, or CD8+CD57+ T cells (not recorded which) from PBMCs. The receptor source for this set is a human donor in good health, serving as a control.

The chain couples TRBV7-2 to TRBJ2-2; D is unclear. The V and J ends lost 1 base and 6 bases respectively, with 3 bases between them. Germline values: CDR1 SGHTA, CDR2 FQGNSA. There are 12 residues in the CDR3. The CDR3 region has the DNA TGTGCCAGCAGCTTAGGATCCGGGGAGCTGTTTTTT. Encoded protein: CASSLGSGELFF.

The table lists this clonotype with a few counts. The rearrangement uses TRBV7-3 and TRBJ2-5; 11 nucleotides line up with TRBD2. V shed 1 base and J 4 bases; nucleotides not matched to a gene: 2. CDR1 and CDR2 from the germline V gene are SGHTA and FQGTGA. The CDR3 contains 15 residues. The DNA for the CDR3 is TGTGCCAGCAGCTTAAGTCTAGCGGGAGGAGAGACCCAGTACTTC. It specifies CASSLSLAGGETQYF.

This clonotype has at least ten counts. The rearrangement joins TRBV19 to TRBJ1-1; D unclear. From germline, CDR1 is LNHDA and CDR2 SQIVND (reference sequence). CDR3 size: 13 residues. Between the trimmed V and J ends, which lost 2 bases and 4 bases, there was a span of 8 bases. CDR3 sequence: CASSIKRSTEAFF. The CDR3 bases are TGTGCCAGTAGTATAAAGAGGTCCACTGAAGCTTTCTTT.

This clonotype was counted many times. This sequence joins TRBV20-1 and TRBJ1-3; possible D gene TRBD1, 5 bases. V lost 5 bases, J lost 4 bases, and 15 bases lay in between. Germline values: CDR1 DFQATT, CDR2 SNEGSKA (reference sequence). This CDR3 contains 14 residues. The CDR3 DNA reads as TGCAGTGCTCTTCCTGGGACTGAAGGAAACACCATATATTTT. This gives the protein CSALPGTEGNTIYF.

The chain links TRBV24-1 to TRBJ2-3; TRBD2 matches 13 bases. Per germline, CDR1 KGHDR and CDR2 SFDVKD. The CDR3 is 14 residues long. J gave up 4 bases and V 6 bases, and 0 bases lay outside the gene matches. The CDR3 DNA reads as TGTGCCACCAGTACTAGCGGGAGGGCAGATACGCAGTATTTT. Amino acids: CATSTSGRADTQYF.

This clonotype was seen ten or more times. The genes are TRBV3-1 and TRBJ2-3, with TRBD2 identical over 11 bases. After removal of 2 bases from V and 9 bases from J, the junction contained 10 bases not matched to a gene. The CDR3 has 16 residues. The germline V gene encodes CDR1 LGHDT and CDR2 YNNKEL (reference sequence). The CDR3 DNA reads TGTGCCAGCAGCCAATCGACTAGCGGGATCCTTAGGACGCAGTATTTT. Encoded protein: CASSQSTSGILRTQYF.

This clonotype was picked up many times. V usage is TRBV20-1 and J usage is TRBJ1-3; TRBD1 matches 8 bases. This CDR3 region has 17 residues. CDR1 DFQATT and CDR2 SNEGSKA come from the germline V gene (reference sequence). With 5 bases clipped from V and 4 bases from J, the junction kept 16 bases outside the gene matches. DNA of the CDR3: TGCAGTGCTCATTCACCCCTAGGACAGGGCCAGGGAAACACCATATATTTT. It encodes CSAHSPLGQGQGNTIYF.

The genes are TRBV10-1 and TRBJ2-3; 10 nucleotides agree with TRBD2. The CDR3 runs 16 residues. Germline CDR1 WNHNN, CDR2 SYGVQD (reference sequence). V lost 2 bases to trimming and J lost 0 bases; unmatched junction nucleotides: 2. Written as DNA, the CDR3 is TGCGCCAGCAGTGAGACACTAGCGGGAAGCACAGATACGCAGTATTTT. Amino acid sequence: CASSETLAGSTDTQYF.

This clonotype occurred many times. V and J are TRBV6-1 and TRBJ1-5; TRBD1 agrees at 10 bases. Trimming took 5 bases from V and 6 from J; bases not matched to a gene: 13. Looked up from germline, CDR1 is MNHNS and CDR2 is SASEGT. The CDR3 is 17 residues long. The CDR3 spells CASSRRTGGLIGQPQHF. The CDR3 coding sequence is TGTGCCAGCAGTCGACGGACAGGGGGTCTAATCGGTCAGCCCCAGCATTTT.

This clonotype was seen ten or more times. CDR3 residues: CASSVGAGGYNEQFF. In DNA form, the CDR3 reads TGTGCCAGCAGCGTAGGAGCGGGTGGCTACAATGAGCAGTTCTTC. The V call is TRBV9, the J call TRBJ2-1, with D perhaps TRBD2 (6 bases). CDR1 and CDR2 from the germline V gene are SGDLS and YYNGEE. V lost 0 bases to trimming and J lost 3 bases, with 10 bases between them. The CDR3 contains 15 residues.

Ten or more counts support this clonotype. V and J are TRBV6-2 or TRBV6-3 and TRBJ2-1, with TRBD2 matching 12 bases. From germline, CDR1 is MNHEY and CDR2 SVGEGT. The CDR3 extends over 16 amino acids. V lost 2 bases to trimming and J lost 11 bases; unmatched junction nucleotides: 10. The CDR3 reads CASSYGETSGSSKQFF. CDR3 DNA sequence: TGTGCCAGCAGTTACGGTGAGACTAGCGGGAGCTCAAAGCAGTTCTTC.

By share, this clonotype ranks as medium-sized. The rearrangement links TRBV19 to TRBJ2-3; D not certain. Trimming left V 5 bases short and J 7 bases short, with 13 bases between. Germline CDR1 reads LNHDA; CDR2 reads SQIVND (reference sequence). The CDR3 totals 13 residues. The CDR3 region is CASSPQVAHTQYF. The CDR3 DNA follows: TGTGCCAGTAGTCCCCAGGTTGCCCATACGCAGTATTTT. Full variable domain (missing parts from reference TRBV19 and TRBJ2-3): DGGITQSPKYLFRKEGQNVTLSCEQNLNHDAMYWYRQDPGQGLRLIYYSQIVNDFQKGDIAEGYSVSREKKESFPLTVTSAQKNPTAFYLCASSPQVAHTQYFGPGTRLTVL.

The V and J genes are TRBV29-1 and TRBJ1-6; D not resolved. Germline V CDR1 and CDR2: SQVTM, ANQGSEA. The CDR3 consists of 14 residues. Trimming removed 4 bases from V and 2 bases from J, with 9 bases in between. This CDR3 is CSVVRRAYNSPLHF. The CDR3 DNA reads as TGCAGCGTTGTACGTAGGGCCTATAATTCACCCCTCCACTTT.

This chain connects TRBV2 to TRBJ2-2; 15 bases agree with TRBD2. Germline V gene lookup returns CDR1 SNHLY and CDR2 FYNNEI. The V gene end was trimmed by 6 bases and the J gene end by 7 bases; junction bases not matched to a gene: 6. The CDR3 is 16 amino acids. CDR3 protein: CASRRTSGRANGELFF. In DNA form, the CDR3 reads TGTGCCAGCAGGCGGACTAGCGGGAGGGCCAACGGGGAGCTGTTTTTT.